The 13 T cell receptor beta chains listed next were all sequenced from one sample in a study of blood T cells in healthy people across ages. A J-beta primer mix and a sample-barcoded 5' primer were used in a second PCR of roughly 6 to 11 cycles. TCRdb redid the calling of the 5' RACE reads with MiXCR, one entry per CDR3 protein. This table holds hundreds of thousands of distinct CDR3 sequences, 40% to 45% found once. The sample taken for sequencing was blood. These receptors were obtained from a man of 80 years or more in good health.

CDR3 sequence (DNA): TGTGCCAGCAGCGTACCGGCAAGTGCAGGGGCCACTGAAGCTTTCTTT. Amino acids: CASSVPASAGATEAFF. The chain couples TRBV7-9 to TRBJ1-1; possibly TRBD1 for D (6 bases). This CDR3 spans 16 amino acids. The V and J ends lost 5 bases and 4 bases respectively, with 20 bases between them. CDR1 and CDR2 from the germline V gene are SEHNR and FQNEAQ (reference sequence). Filled out from reference TRBV7-9 and TRBJ1-1, the complete variable domain reads DTGVSQNPRHKITKRGQNVTFRCDPISEHNRLYWYRQTLGQGPEFLTYFQNEAQLEKSRLLSDRFSAERPKGSFSTLEIQRTEQGDSAMYLCASSVPASAGATEAFFGQGTRLTVV.

The chain is built from TRBV10-3 and TRBJ2-1; 7 bases fit TRBD2. The J call could be wrong; TRBJ2-7 is a better fit for the DNA end. Per the germline V gene, CDR1 is ENHRY and CDR2 is SYGVKD. This CDR3 has 15 amino acids. Here the CDR3 reads CAISESERGSNEQYF. DNA of the CDR3: TGTGCCATCAGTGAGTCGGAGCGGGGCAGTAATGAGCAGTACTTC.

As to this clonotype: Relative to the germline gene, one junction end is altered; a read error may explain this. This chain joins TRBV15 and TRBJ2-7, with 8 positions matching TRBD1. The length of the CDR3 is 15 residues. CDR1 and CDR2 (germline): LNHNV, YYDKDF (reference sequence). CDR3 region: CVTSTDRGISYEQYF. CDR3 sequence (DNA): TGTGTCACCAGCACCGACAGGGGAATATCCTACGAGCAGTACTTC.

In its sample, this clonotype was seen a few times. The chain uses TRBV6-1 and TRBJ1-2, with 9 bases identical to TRBD1. This CDR3 has 17 amino acids. CDR1 and CDR2 from the germline V gene are MNHNS and SASEGT. The ends lost 6 bases at V and 7 bases at J; junction bases unmatched: 18. The CDR3: CASRLRATGGGSRGYTF. In DNA form, the CDR3 reads TGTGCCAGCAGACTGCGAGCGACAGGGGGGGGATCTCGTGGCTACACCTTC.

The CDR3 spells CASSPEATGQYGYTF. For the CDR3, the DNA is TGCGCCAGCAGCCCCGAAGCGACAGGGCAGTATGGCTACACCTTC. V is TRBV4-3 and J is TRBJ1-2; 7 bases fit TRBD1. The CDR3 loop spans 15 amino acids. V gave up 4 bases and J gave up 5 bases; unmatched junction bases: 10. Germline CDR1 LGHNA, CDR2 YSLEER.

The CDR3 DNA sequence: TGTGCCACCAGCAGAGATGGCGCAGCAGAAGCTTTCTTT. This sequence encodes CATSRDGAAEAFF. This chain joins TRBV15 and TRBJ1-1; D gene unclear. Germline-derived CDR1 and CDR2 are LNHNV and YYDKDF (reference sequence). Trimming left V 0 bases short and J 8 bases short, with 10 bases between. The CDR3 has 13 amino acids.

This rearrangement joins TRBV20-1 to TRBJ2-1; 8 bases line up with TRBD2. The CDR3 extends over 15 amino acids. The J segment lost 5 bases and the V segment lost 0 bases, leaving 6 bases of the junction unmatched. Per germline, CDR1 DFQATT and CDR2 SNEGSKA (reference sequence). CDR3 coding DNA: TGCAGTGCTAGAGACCCTAGCGGGTCCCACAATGAGCAGTTCTTC. It specifies CSARDPSGSHNEQFF.

The rearrangement uses TRBV9 and TRBJ2-3; D is possibly TRBD2 (6 bases). Trimming removed 0 bases from V and 3 bases from J, with 11 bases in between. Germline values: CDR1 SGDLS, CDR2 YYNGEE. The CDR3 sequence is 15 residues long. This chain's CDR3 is CASSVGRDWTDTQYF. Here the CDR3 DNA reads TGTGCCAGCAGCGTAGGGAGGGACTGGACAGATACGCAGTATTTT. Filled out from reference TRBV9 and TRBJ2-3, the complete variable domain reads DSGVTQTPKHLITATGQRVTLRCSPRSGDLSVYWYQQSLDQGLQFLIQYYNGEERAKGNILERFSAQQFPDLHSELNLSSLELGDSALYFCASSVGRDWTDTQYFGPGTRLTVL.

The chain combines TRBV6-6 with TRBJ2-1; 8 bases align to TRBD1. The junction had 14 bases not matched to a gene; V was cut back by 5 bases and J by 8 bases. The CDR3 consists of 16 residues. Per the germline V gene, CDR1 is MNHNY and CDR2 is SVGAGI (reference sequence). CDR3: CASSRPPQGAKDEQFF. Written as DNA, the CDR3 is TGTGCCAGCAGTAGGCCCCCCCAGGGGGCTAAGGATGAGCAGTTCTTC.

This clonotype showed up just once. The rearrangement joins TRBV14 to TRBJ2-6, with a tentative D call TRBD2 (5 bases). CDR1 and CDR2 (germline): SGHDN, FVKESK. Trimming left V 1 base short and J 10 bases short, with 14 bases between. CDR3 length: 15 residues. The chain's CDR3 is CASSQGWGVGNVLTF. Written as DNA, the CDR3 is TGTGCCAGCAGCCAAGGATGGGGAGTCGGGAACGTCCTGACTTTC.

V and J are TRBV20-1 and TRBJ1-6, with TRBD1 as a possible D gene (6 bases). Per the germline V gene, CDR1 is DFQATT and CDR2 is SNEGSKA (reference sequence). V was clipped by 1 base and J by 9 bases, with 16 bases between them. The CDR3 covers 15 residues. CDR3 residues: CSARVREQGSSPLHF. The CDR3 nucleotides are TGCAGTGCTAGAGTTCGGGAACAGGGCTCTTCACCCCTCCACTTT.

This clonotype was seen repeatedly, ten times or more. The chain is built from TRBV7-2 and TRBJ2-5, with D unresolved. Germline V gives CDR1 SGHTA, CDR2 FQGNSA. The V end was cut by 1 base, the J end by 4 bases, with 10 bases between. This CDR3 spans 14 amino acids. This chain's CDR3 is CASSLEPGSETQYF. CDR3 DNA sequence: TGTGCCAGCAGCTTAGAACCCGGTTCAGAGACCCAGTACTTC.

This clonotype was detected only a few times. The chain carries TRBV18 and TRBJ2-7; TRBD2 matches 8 bases. Germline assignment: CDR1 KGHSH and CDR2 LQKENI. Trimming cost V 6 bases and J 1 base; bases outside gene matches: 11. The CDR3 loop spans 16 amino acids. CDR3 protein: CASSPGGSGTSYEQYF. Here the CDR3 DNA reads TGTGCCAGCTCTCCCGGGGGTAGCGGGACGTCCTACGAGCAGTACTTC.